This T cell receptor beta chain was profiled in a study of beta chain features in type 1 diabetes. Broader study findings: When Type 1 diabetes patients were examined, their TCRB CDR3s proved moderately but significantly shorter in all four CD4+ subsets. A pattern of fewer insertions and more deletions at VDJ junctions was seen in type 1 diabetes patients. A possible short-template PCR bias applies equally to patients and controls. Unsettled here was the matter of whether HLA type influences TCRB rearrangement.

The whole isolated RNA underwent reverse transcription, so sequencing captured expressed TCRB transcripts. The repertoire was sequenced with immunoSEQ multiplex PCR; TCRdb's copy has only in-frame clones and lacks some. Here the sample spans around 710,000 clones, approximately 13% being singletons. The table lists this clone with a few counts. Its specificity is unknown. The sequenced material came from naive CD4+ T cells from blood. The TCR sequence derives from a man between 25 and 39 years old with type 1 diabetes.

CDR3 in DNA: TGTGCCAGCAGACAAACTAGCGGGTCCCAGTACTTC. Its translation: CASRQTSGSQYF. The chain uses TRBV28 and TRBJ2-5; 9 nucleotides agree with TRBD2. Germline V gene data show CDR1 as MDHEN and CDR2 as SYDVKM. This CDR3 comprises 12 residues. V gave up 6 bases and J gave up 9 bases; unmatched junction bases: 5.